The 19 T cell receptor beta chains in this list originate from one sample, sequenced in a study of blood T cell repertoires in COVID-19. Assay: immunoSEQ multiplex PCR; the TCRdb copy retains only in-frame clones and omits some. The sample shows tens of thousands of clones, approximately 88% of them seen only once. Sequencing used peripheral blood. All receptors derive from a man aged 30 to 45 with acute or convalescent COVID-19.

The J gene is TRBJ1-6, the V gene TRBV2, with D perhaps TRBD1 (5 bases). The CDR3 totals 13 residues. The V and J ends lost 2 bases and 10 bases respectively, with 9 bases between them. CDR1 is SNHLY, CDR2 FYNNEI, per germline. DNA of the CDR3: TGTGCCAGCAGTGAAATAGGGGCATCACCCCTCCACTTT. Translated, it gives CASSEIGASPLHF.

The rearrangement joins TRBV28 to TRBJ1-4; a weak D match, TRBD1 (5 bases). The CDR3 has 15 residues. V lost 0 bases and J 7 bases, leaving 12 bases between the germline ends. From germline, CDR1 is MDHEN and CDR2 SYDVKM. CDR3 region: CASSLWAGQTEKLFF. In DNA, the CDR3 is TGTGCCAGCAGTTTATGGGCAGGGCAGACTGAAAAACTGTTTTTT.

This chain uses TRBV28 with TRBJ2-4, with 7 bases fitting TRBD1. Germline assignment: CDR1 MDHEN and CDR2 SYDVKM. V gave up 6 bases and J gave up 0 bases; unmatched junction bases: 8. This CDR3 has 16 residues. CDR3 region: CASSSKGAVAKNIQYF. The DNA for the CDR3 is TGTGCCAGCAGCTCCAAGGGGGCGGTAGCCAAAAACATTCAGTACTTC. The full variable domain, rest sourced from reference TRBV28 and TRBJ2-4, is DVKVTQSSRYLVKRTGEKVFLECVQDMDHENMFWYRQDPGLGLRLIYFSYDVKMKEKGDIPEGYSVSREKKERFSLILESASTNQTSMYLCASSSKGAVAKNIQYFGAGTRLSVL.

This clone was seen a handful of times. V and J are TRBV11-3 and TRBJ2-3, with D perhaps TRBD2 (5 bases). Germline V gene lookup returns CDR1 SGHNT and CDR2 YENEEA. V was clipped by 4 bases and J by 2 bases, with 13 bases between them. This CDR3 has 15 residues. CDR3 sequence (DNA): TGTGCCAGCAGCTCGGACTCACATCCCACAGATACGCAGTATTTT. The encoded protein is CASSSDSHPTDTQYF.

The chain couples TRBV18 to TRBJ2-7; 12 nucleotides line up with TRBD1. The CDR3 loop spans 15 amino acids. Germline assignment: CDR1 KGHSH and CDR2 LQKENI. The V and J ends lost 4 bases and 4 bases, in that order; junction bases with no gene match: 5. CDR3 nucleotides: TGTGCCAGCTCACTTCGGGACAGGGGGCAGTACGAGCAGTACTTC. Its translation: CASSLRDRGQYEQYF.

The J gene is TRBJ1-2, the V gene TRBV28, with a weak D call TRBD1 (5 bases). Trimming cost V 3 bases and J 7 bases, with 18 bases left between them. CDR3 length: 15 amino acids. CDR1 is MDHEN, CDR2 SYDVKM, per germline. The CDR3 nucleotides read TGTGCCAGCAGTTTTAGTGCGCAGGGCTTTCTTGGCTACACCTTC. Translating it yields CASSFSAQGFLGYTF.

The CDR3 region has the DNA TGTGCCAGCAGCTTAGGGGCAGGACTCATGAACACTGAAGCTTTCTTT. Translated, it gives CASSLGAGLMNTEAFF. The chain joins TRBV7-2 to TRBJ1-1, with D hard to call. Germline lookup yields CDR1 SGHTA and CDR2 FQGNSA. The CDR3 contains 16 residues. The V and J ends lost 1 base and 0 bases respectively, with 12 bases between them. Variable domain in full (rest from reference TRBV7-2 and TRBJ1-1): GAGVSQSPSNKVTEKGKDVELRCDPISGHTALYWYRQSLGQGLEFLIYFQGNSAPDKSGLPSDRFSAERTGGSVSTLTIQRTQQEDSAVYLCASSLGAGLMNTEAFFGQGTRLTVV.

This chain connects TRBV11-1 to TRBJ2-5; 8 bases match TRBD1. This CDR3 region has 14 residues. Germline CDR1 reads SGHAT; CDR2 reads FQDESV (reference sequence). Trimming took 1 base from V and 2 from J; bases not matched to a gene: 0. The CDR3 nucleotides are TGTGCCAGCAGCTTAGGACAGGGGCAAGAGACCCAGTACTTC. Amino acid sequence: CASSLGQGQETQYF.

The chain has TRBV21-1 and TRBJ1-1. TRBV21-1 is tagged as a pseudogene. The CDR3 totals 15 residues. CDR3 bases: TGTGCCAGCAGCAAAGGGGAAGGGAGAAACACTGAAGCTTTCTTT. Translated, it gives CASSKGEGRNTEAFF.

The gene calls are TRBV7-9 and TRBJ2-3, with 9 bases aligning to TRBD2. Germline CDR1 reads SEHNR; CDR2 reads FQNEAQ (reference sequence). J was trimmed by 2 bases and V by 5 bases; bases with no gene match: 17. The CDR3 has 19 amino acids. The CDR3 reads CASSPVAGAQASLTDTQYF. The CDR3 DNA reads as TGTGCCAGCAGCCCGGTAGCGGGAGCTCAGGCCTCTCTCACAGATACGCAGTATTTT.

The rearrangement uses TRBV28 and TRBJ2-7; the D gene is possibly TRBD2 (6 bases). Per germline, CDR1 MDHEN and CDR2 SYDVKM. With 4 bases removed from V and 4 bases from J, the gap between germline ends came to 11 bases. The CDR3 is made up of 13 amino acids. CDR3 protein: CASSSGGQYEQYF. The CDR3 DNA reads TGTGCCAGCAGTTCAGGAGGGCAGTACGAGCAGTACTTC.

The chain joins TRBV9 to TRBJ2-7; no reliable D call. This CDR3 comprises 14 residues. Germline CDR1 SGDLS, CDR2 YYNGEE. V was pared by 0 bases and J by 3 bases, with 10 bases between. The CDR3 DNA reads as TGTGCCAGCAGCGTAGAAGGCAGACACTACGAGCAGTACTTC. Protein: CASSVEGRHYEQYF.

This chain connects TRBV7-8 to TRBJ2-5; 8 positions agree with TRBD2. The length of the CDR3 is 16 residues. Germline CDR1 SGHVS, CDR2 FQNEAQ. Trimming took 5 bases from V and 5 from J; bases not matched to a gene: 13. CDR3: CASSRAFRASGETQYF. The CDR3 DNA sequence: TGTGCCAGCAGCCGAGCATTCCGGGCTAGCGGGGAGACCCAGTACTTC.

CDR3 residues: CASSFLPQVTDTQYF. The DNA for the CDR3 is TGTGCCAGCAGCTTCCTTCCACAGGTCACAGATACGCAGTATTTT. This chain uses TRBV7-2 with TRBJ2-3, with D possibly TRBD1 on 5 matching bases. The CDR3 totals 15 residues. The germline gives CDR1 SGHTA, CDR2 FQGNSA. Trimming took off 3 bases at V and 2 bases at J, with 12 bases between the two ends.

This clone has a single count. The V call is TRBV9, the J call TRBJ2-2; 13 bases fit TRBD2. This CDR3 region has 16 residues. Germline V CDR1 and CDR2: SGDLS, YYNGEE. Trimming took 2 bases from V and 6 from J; bases not matched to a gene: 4. The CDR3 coding sequence is TGTGCCAGCAGCGTCCCGGGACTAGCGGGACCCGGGGAGCTGTTTTTT. This encodes CASSVPGLAGPGELFF.

This chain joins TRBV30 and TRBJ1-5; D might be TRBD1 (5 bases). Trimming cost V 2 bases and J 0 bases, with 17 bases left between them. Per germline, CDR1 GTSNPN and CDR2 SVGIG (reference sequence). The CDR3 loop spans 17 amino acids. The CDR3 is CAWSSGVGAYSNQPQHF. The CDR3 DNA reads TGTGCCTGGAGTAGCGGGGTAGGGGCTTATAGCAATCAGCCCCAGCATTTT.

This chain joins TRBV5-5 and TRBJ2-7; the match to TRBD1 covers 9 bases. The length of the CDR3 is 14 residues. With V trimmed by 0 bases and J by 6 bases, 4 bases remained unmatched. Germline V gene lookup returns CDR1 SGHKS and CDR2 YYEKEE (reference sequence). CDR3 amino acids: CASSLVQGAREQYF. The DNA for the CDR3 is TGTGCCAGCAGCTTGGTACAGGGGGCGCGCGAGCAGTACTTC. The whole variable domain, remainder taken from reference TRBV5-5 and TRBJ2-7, is DAGVTQSPTHLIKTRGQQVTLRCSPISGHKSVSWYQQVLGQGPQFIFQYYEKEERGRGNFPDRFSARQFPNYSSELNVNALLLGDSALYLCASSLVQGAREQYFGPGTRLTVT.

This clone was counted a few times. The chain links TRBV10-3 to TRBJ1-1; D gene uncertain. The CDR3 is made up of 14 amino acids. CDR1 is ENHRY and CDR2 is SYGVKD in the germline V gene. V was clipped by 0 bases and J by 1 base, with 6 bases between them. The CDR3 region has the DNA TGTGCCATCAGTGAGTCGACATCGAACACTGAAGCTTTCTTT. This encodes CAISESTSNTEAFF.

The V and J genes are TRBV28 and TRBJ1-5, with 8 bases identical to TRBD1. The length of the CDR3 is 18 residues. The germline CDR1 and CDR2 sequences are MDHEN and SYDVKM. Trimming cost V 5 bases and J 2 bases; bases outside gene matches: 14. CDR3 sequence (DNA): TGTGCCAGCAGTCCGCCCGACAGGGGCACAGGGGGCAATCAGCCCCAGCATTTT. Its translation: CASSPPDRGTGGNQPQHF.